This TCR beta chain was identified during a study of liver allograft versus peripheral blood T cells. Across the whole study: Hepatic allograft T cell receptor repertoires were evaluated relative to those present in recipients' peripheral blood.

The table lists this clonotype with a count of one. TCRdb itself ran the reads through MiXCR, one entry per CDR3 protein. This sample has 620 or so distinct CDR3 sequences, with more than 30% found just once. CDR3 size: 13 residues. V was pared by 4 bases and J by 5 bases, with 13 bases between. Germline CDR1 and CDR2: SQVTM and ANQGSEA. V gene TRBV29-1 combines with J gene TRBJ2-3; D not certain. The clonotype comes from a human patient who had a liver transplant. Some T cells may be transferred from the graft donor. The CDR3 DNA reads as TGCAGCGTTGTGTTTCATCTGATAGATACGCAGTATTTT. It yields the protein CSVVFHLIDTQYF.